A selection of T cell receptor beta chains follows, all from one sample in a study of memory CD4+ T cells and cytomegalovirus serostatus. TCRdb's table, derived via immunoSEQ multiplex PCR, lists solely in-frame clones and lacks some. The sample has around 76,000 clones; 75% to 85% are singletons. The source material was memory CD4+ T cells from blood. The receptors stem from an adult in good health and CMV-seropositive. Both conserved end residues are part of each CDR3. The order of the fields is D gene, V gene, CDR3 length, CDR3 protein. D genes are given only for firm matches.

d_call: NA
v_call: TRBV18
cdr3_length: 12
cdr3_aa: CASSPRPGEAFF

d_call: NA
v_call: TRBV14
cdr3_length: 13
cdr3_aa: CASSWIQYNEQFF

d_call: TRBD1
v_call: TRBV28
cdr3_length: 16
cdr3_aa: CASSLDRGGPAETQYF

d_call: TRBD2
v_call: TRBV7-9
cdr3_length: 13
cdr3_aa: CASTPGGRGKQYF

d_call: NA
v_call: TRBV6-1
cdr3_length: 15
cdr3_aa: CASSEDDLSTDTQYF

d_call: TRBD1
v_call: TRBV2
cdr3_length: 16
cdr3_aa: CASRDGDSWVNQPQHF

d_call: TRBD1
v_call: TRBV19
cdr3_length: 13
cdr3_aa: CASSPRTGNGYTF

d_call: NA
v_call: TRBV11-2
cdr3_length: 15
cdr3_aa: CASSFRQGGQETQYF

d_call: TRBD1
v_call: TRBV30
cdr3_length: 11
cdr3_aa: CRTGKYQPQHF

d_call: TRBD1
v_call: TRBV5-1
cdr3_length: 14
cdr3_aa: CASSLATGDYGYTF

d_call: NA
v_call: TRBV7-2
cdr3_length: 16
cdr3_aa: CASSPQGSVAKNIQYF

d_call: TRBD1
v_call: TRBV28
cdr3_length: 14
cdr3_aa: CASRTSGTGLDYTF

d_call: TRBD2
v_call: TRBV28
cdr3_length: 15
cdr3_aa: CASTRPGRGGYEQYF

d_call: NA
v_call: TRBV10-2
cdr3_length: 14
cdr3_aa: CASSRARLPYEQYF

d_call: NA
v_call: TRBV2
cdr3_length: 14
cdr3_aa: CASSQTGGNQPQHF

d_call: TRBD2
v_call: TRBV19
cdr3_length: 20
cdr3_aa: CASSPQPPGLAGGSTDTQYF

d_call: NA
v_call: TRBV7-9
cdr3_length: 14
cdr3_aa: CASSLGQGNETQYF

d_call: NA
v_call: TRBV28
cdr3_length: 14
cdr3_aa: CASSTLATNEKLFF

d_call: NA
v_call: TRBV30
cdr3_length: 13
cdr3_aa: CAWSQGFLYEQYF

d_call: NA
v_call: TRBV9
cdr3_length: 15
cdr3_aa: CASSALDYSYNEQFF

d_call: NA
v_call: TRBV10-3
cdr3_length: 14
cdr3_aa: CAISGSGREETQYF

d_call: NA
v_call: TRBV2
cdr3_length: 14
cdr3_aa: CASAVRGNRVEAFF

d_call: TRBD1
v_call: TRBV6-6
cdr3_length: 16
cdr3_aa: CASSYSTGHNTDTQYF

d_call: NA
v_call: TRBV19
cdr3_length: 16
cdr3_aa: CASSTNYRDTNTEAFF

d_call: NA
v_call: TRBV7-9
cdr3_length: 13
cdr3_aa: CASSLGERETQYF

d_call: TRBD2
v_call: TRBV5-6
cdr3_length: 14
cdr3_aa: CASIIAGGSYEQYF

d_call: TRBD2
v_call: TRBV11-3
cdr3_length: 15
cdr3_aa: CASSYSGDLYNEQFF

d_call: NA
v_call: TRBV28
cdr3_length: 13
cdr3_aa: CASSLPTVYGYTF

d_call: NA
v_call: TRBV10-3
cdr3_length: 14
cdr3_aa: CAIAAGGIQETQYF

d_call: NA
v_call: TRBV27
cdr3_length: 13
cdr3_aa: CASRPTVNEKLFF

d_call: NA
v_call: TRBV2
cdr3_length: 14
cdr3_aa: CASSEGLGNEKLFF

d_call: NA
v_call: TRBV28
cdr3_length: 15
cdr3_aa: CASSLPYRGNQPQHF

d_call: NA
v_call: TRBV6-5
cdr3_length: 13
cdr3_aa: CATQGGKAAGYTF

d_call: NA
v_call: TRBV7-9
cdr3_length: 13
cdr3_aa: CASSFRGRYGYTF

d_call: NA
v_call: TRBV6-1
cdr3_length: 15
cdr3_aa: CASSEAGVFYNEQFF

d_call: TRBD1
v_call: TRBV29-1
cdr3_length: 15
cdr3_aa: CSVRPFTGGGYGYTF

d_call: NA
v_call: TRBV11-3
cdr3_length: 15
cdr3_aa: CASSLVGTPNTEAFF

d_call: TRBD2
v_call: TRBV10-1
cdr3_length: 14
cdr3_aa: CASRSGSGVGELFF

d_call: TRBD2
v_call: TRBV7-9
cdr3_length: 16
cdr3_aa: CASSLNPPSGGNEQFF

d_call: NA
v_call: TRBV4-1
cdr3_length: 15
cdr3_aa: CASSQGRRSYNEQFF

d_call: TRBD2
v_call: TRBV11-3
cdr3_length: 15
cdr3_aa: CASSSTSGRAREQFF

d_call: NA
v_call: TRBV7-9
cdr3_length: 12
cdr3_aa: CASTSTTDTQYF

d_call: NA
v_call: TRBV19
cdr3_length: 13
cdr3_aa: CASSIVRDTEAFF

d_call: TRBD1
v_call: TRBV30
cdr3_length: 13
cdr3_aa: CAWSKGAPGEQYF

d_call: TRBD1
v_call: TRBV9
cdr3_length: 16
cdr3_aa: CASSVVNLGQGAGYTF

d_call: NA
v_call: TRBV7-2
cdr3_length: 15
cdr3_aa: CASSLSGQPGGEQFF

d_call: TRBD1
v_call: TRBV11-2
cdr3_length: 14
cdr3_aa: CASSPDRGLSGYTF

d_call: NA
v_call: TRBV6-1
cdr3_length: 15
cdr3_aa: CASSEVFGVGNEQFF

d_call: NA
v_call: TRBV28
cdr3_length: 11
cdr3_aa: CASSLRETQYF

d_call: NA
v_call: TRBV20-1
cdr3_length: 10
cdr3_aa: CSASEGGQFF

d_call: NA
v_call: TRBV9
cdr3_length: 17
cdr3_aa: CASSRSASAATNEKLFF

d_call: TRBD1
v_call: TRBV10-1
cdr3_length: 15
cdr3_aa: CASSKTPGQFTEAFF

d_call: NA
v_call: TRBV9
cdr3_length: 18
cdr3_aa: CASSVGAPRGPSEYGYTF

d_call: NA
v_call: TRBV7-9
cdr3_length: 14
cdr3_aa: CASSLHGGNQPQHF